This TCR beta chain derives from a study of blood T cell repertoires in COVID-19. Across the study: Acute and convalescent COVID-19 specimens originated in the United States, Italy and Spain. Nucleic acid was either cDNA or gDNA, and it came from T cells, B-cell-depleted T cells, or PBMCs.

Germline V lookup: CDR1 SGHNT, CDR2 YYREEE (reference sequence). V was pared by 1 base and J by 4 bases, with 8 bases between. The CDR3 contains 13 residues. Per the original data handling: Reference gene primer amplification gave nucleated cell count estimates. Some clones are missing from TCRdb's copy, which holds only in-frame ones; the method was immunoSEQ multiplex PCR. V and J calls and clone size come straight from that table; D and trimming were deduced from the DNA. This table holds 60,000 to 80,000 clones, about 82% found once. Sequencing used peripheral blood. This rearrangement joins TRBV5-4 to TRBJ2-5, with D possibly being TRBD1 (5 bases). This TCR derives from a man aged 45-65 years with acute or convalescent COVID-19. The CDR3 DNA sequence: TGTGCCAGCAGCTTGCAGGGCGTAGAGACCCAGTACTTC. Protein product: CASSLQGVETQYF. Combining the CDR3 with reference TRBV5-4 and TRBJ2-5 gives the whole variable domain ETGVTQSPTHLIKTRGQQVTLRCSSQSGHNTVSWYQQALGQGPQFIFQYYREEENGRGNFPPRFSGLQFPNYSSELNVNALELDDSALYLCASSLQGVETQYFGPGTRLLVL.